What follows are 9 T cell receptor beta chains derived from one specimen sequenced in a study of PD-1 blockade in classical Hodgkin lymphoma. Sequencing used immunoSEQ multiplex PCR; TCRdb keeps in-frame clones, though not all of them. The sample includes 20,000 to 25,000 clones, approximately 70% of them seen just once. Time point meaning: cycle 4 day 1 (C4D1), after five to seven weeks of nivolumab. No patient escaped relapse after autologous stem cell transplantation, and brentuximab vedotin exposure varied. Sequencing used peripheral blood mononuclear cells (PBMCs), obtained before the fourth cycle of nivolumab. The origin of the receptors is a human donor with classical Hodgkin lymphoma.

The sample holds one count of this clone. The rearrangement links TRBV5-1 to TRBJ1-1; no firm D call. Per the germline V gene, CDR1 is SGHRS and CDR2 is YFSETQ. The CDR3 runs 14 residues. With 0 bases removed from V and 1 base from J, the gap between germline ends came to 7 bases. The CDR3 region is CASSLGPTNTEAFF. The DNA for the CDR3 is TGCGCCAGCAGCTTGGGACCCACGAACACTGAAGCTTTCTTT. Drawing the rest from reference TRBV5-1 and TRBJ1-1, the complete variable domain is KAGVTQTPRYLIKTRGQQVTLSCSPISGHRSVSWYQQTPGQGLQFLFEYFSETQRNKGNFPGRFSGRQFSNSRSEMNVSTLELGDSALYLCASSLGPTNTEAFFGQGTRLTVV.

The genes are TRBV4-3 and TRBJ1-2; D unresolved. Trimming removed 0 bases from V and 0 bases from J, with 8 bases in between. Germline V gene data show CDR1 as LGHNA and CDR2 as YSLEER. The CDR3 extends over 15 amino acids. This chain's CDR3 is CASSQDWAANYGYTF. CDR3 bases: TGCGCCAGCAGCCAAGATTGGGCCGCTAACTATGGCTACACCTTC.

The J gene is TRBJ1-2, the V gene TRBV5-6; D unresolved. Germline V gives CDR1 SGHDT, CDR2 YYEEEE. V was shortened by 4 bases and J by 7 bases, with 11 bases between the two germline ends. This CDR3 spans 12 amino acids. The CDR3, as DNA: TGTGCCAGCAGCAAATCGTGGGGTGGCTACACCTTC. Its translation is CASSKSWGGYTF. Variable domain in full (rest from reference TRBV5-6 and TRBJ1-2): DAGVTQSPTHLIKTRGQQVTLRCSPKSGHDTVSWYQQALGQGPQFIFQYYEEEERQRGNFPDRFSGHQFPNYSSELNVNALLLGDSALYLCASSKSWGGYTFGSGTRLTVV.

The chain recombines TRBV19 with TRBJ1-4; D is perhaps TRBD1 (5 bases). The germline gives CDR1 LNHDA, CDR2 SQIVND (reference sequence). Trimming cost V 8 bases and J 4 bases, with 11 bases left between them. The CDR3 has 13 residues. Written as DNA, the CDR3 is TGTGCCAGTTCCGGGACGTATAATGAAAAACTGTTTTTT. Residues: CASSGTYNEKLFF.

The V gene is TRBV13, the J gene TRBJ1-1, with TRBD1 matching 7 bases. The V gene's germline CDR1 is PRHDT and CDR2 FYEKMQ (reference sequence). Trimming took 7 bases from V and 3 from J; bases not matched to a gene: 11. This CDR3 is built from 15 residues. In nucleotides, the CDR3 is TGTGCCAGCACCCTCCAGCTGACAGGGTACACTGAAGCTTTCTTT. It translates to CASTLQLTGYTEAFF.

This clone was seen only a few times. V usage is TRBV5-5 and J usage is TRBJ2-5, with TRBD2 matching 9 bases. V was pared by 0 bases and J by 0 bases, with 9 bases of the junction left unmatched. The CDR3 sequence is 18 residues long. Germline CDR1 reads SGHKS; CDR2 reads YYEKEE (reference sequence). CDR3 in amino acids: CASSLGASGVKYQETQYF. The CDR3 DNA follows: TGTGCCAGCAGCTTGGGGGCTAGCGGGGTGAAGTACCAAGAGACCCAGTACTTC. Complete variable domain (other parts from reference TRBV5-5 and TRBJ2-5): DAGVTQSPTHLIKTRGQQVTLRCSPISGHKSVSWYQQVLGQGPQFIFQYYEKEERGRGNFPDRFSARQFPNYSSELNVNALLLGDSALYLCASSLGASGVKYQETQYFGPGTRLLVL.

The J gene is TRBJ2-1, the V gene TRBV6-6, with D uncertain. The CDR3 loop spans 14 amino acids. Germline values: CDR1 MNHNY, CDR2 SVGAGI (reference sequence). Trimming took off 6 bases at V and 0 bases at J, with 9 bases between the two ends. For the CDR3, the DNA is TGTGCCAGCAGCTTGCCCGGCTCCTACAATGAGCAGTTCTTC. It codes for CASSLPGSYNEQFF.

This clone occurred a few times. This chain links TRBV6-5 with TRBJ1-5; D not certain. Germline V gene lookup returns CDR1 MNHEY and CDR2 SVGAGI. The V gene lost 5 bases and the J gene lost 0 bases, with 5 bases spanning the gap. The CDR3 extends over 13 amino acids. CDR3: CASSHDSNQPQHF. CDR3 bases: TGTGCCAGCAGTCATGATAGCAATCAGCCCCAGCATTTT.

The chain couples TRBV6-5 to TRBJ1-6; tentative D call: TRBD1 (5 bases). Germline V gene lookup returns CDR1 MNHEY and CDR2 SVGAGI. The CDR3 runs to 16 residues. The ends were cut back, 6 bases at V and 4 bases at J, with 16 bases in the middle. CDR3 residues: CASSYGGLGYNSPLHF. CDR3 nucleotide sequence: TGTGCCAGCAGCTACGGGGGGTTAGGATATAATTCACCCCTCCACTTT.